This passage covers 30 T cell receptor beta chains from one sample sequenced in a study of cytomegalovirus exposure and HLA in healthy donors (dated by TCRdb to about 2017). The library came from the immunoSEQ multiplex PCR assay. A mixture of 60 forward primers for TCR Vbeta segments and 13 reverse primers for TCR Jbeta segments was used in the multiplex PCR. Entries here come from immuneACCESS through TCRdb and include only in-frame sequences with V and J called. Some clones fail to appear in such tables; in the studies checked, an unresolved V gene covers under half of the shortfall, and the cause of the remainder is unknown. In all, the sample holds around 160,000 clones, and around 75% of those were seen once. Less than 9.5% of the sample is taken by the ten largest. Sequencing input: PBMCs. All receptors come from a woman aged 40-49 years in good health and CMV-seropositive.

In regard to this clone: Sequence at one end of the junction differs from germline and may be a read error. This chain uses TRBV15 with TRBJ1-5; 7 bases fit TRBD1. There are 14 residues in the CDR3. Germline CDR1 and CDR2: LNHNV and YYDKDF (reference sequence). The CDR3 region is CATSRDRVNQPQHF. The CDR3 DNA reads TGTGCCACCAGCCGAGACAGGGTCAATCAGCCCCAGCATTTT.

This clone was seen only a few times. The sample has other DNA sequences that encode this CDR3 too. The genes are TRBV5-1 and TRBJ2-5; D may be TRBD2 (6 bases). CDR3 length: 14 amino acids. From germline, CDR1 is SGHRS and CDR2 YFSETQ. Trimming took off 0 bases at V and 3 bases at J, with 9 bases between the two ends. CDR3 sequence (DNA): TGCGCCAGCAGCTTGGGGGGAGGCAAAGAGACCCAGTACTTC. Amino acid sequence: CASSLGGGKETQYF.

This clone was picked up a small number of times. The gene calls are TRBV5-1 and TRBJ2-5; TRBD1 matches 7 bases. Per germline, CDR1 SGHRS and CDR2 YFSETQ. CDR3 length: 15 amino acids. Losses at the gene ends were 5 bases for V and 3 bases for J; bases not matched to a gene: 10. The CDR3 protein is CASRQGQSPEETQYF. Here the CDR3 DNA reads TGCGCCAGCAGACAGGGACAGTCTCCTGAAGAGACCCAGTACTTC.

There are a few counts of this clone. The rearrangement joins TRBV5-1 to TRBJ1-5; D not certain. The CDR3 is 13 residues long. Germline V gene sequence: CDR1 SGHRS, CDR2 YFSETQ. Trimming shortened V by 0 bases and J by 7 bases, and 8 bases separated the two germline ends. In nucleotides, the CDR3 is TGCGCCAGCAGCTTGGAGGTCGGGCAGCCCCAGCATTTT. It yields the protein CASSLEVGQPQHF.

The rearrangement joins TRBV7-2 to TRBJ2-7; TRBD2 matches at 8 bases. With V trimmed by 2 bases and J by 6 bases, 6 bases remained unmatched. This CDR3 region has 14 residues. Germline V CDR1 and CDR2: SGHTA, FQGNSA. The CDR3 DNA follows: TGTGCCAGCAGCTTAAGCGGGAGCATTCGCGAGCAGTACTTC. Translation: CASSLSGSIREQYF.

The rearrangement joins TRBV4-1 to TRBJ2-3; 9 positions match TRBD2. The ends lost 0 bases at V and 2 bases at J; junction bases unmatched: 9. The CDR3 has 18 residues. Germline-derived CDR1 and CDR2 are MGHRA and YSYEKL. The CDR3 nucleotides are TGCGCCAGCAGCCAAGAAATAAGTACTAGCGGGTACACAGATACGCAGTATTTT. Its translation is CASSQEISTSGYTDTQYF.

The chain is built from TRBV19 and TRBJ1-5; 12 nucleotides line up with TRBD1. J gave up 0 bases and V 2 bases, and 5 bases lay outside the gene matches. The CDR3 covers 18 residues. CDR1 is LNHDA, CDR2 SQIVND, per germline (reference sequence). CDR3 bases: TGTGCCAGTAGTATATTGGGACAGGGGGCTAATAGCAATCAGCCCCAGCATTTT. Protein sequence: CASSILGQGANSNQPQHF.

V gene TRBV28 combines with J gene TRBJ1-2; D is perhaps TRBD1 (6 bases). CDR1 and CDR2 from the germline V gene are MDHEN and SYDVKM. V was clipped by 11 bases and J by 3 bases, with 13 bases between them. The CDR3 consists of 12 residues. This CDR3 reads CAGLDSHYGYTF. Here the CDR3 DNA reads TGTGCCGGCCTGGACAGCCACTATGGCTACACCTTC.

This clone was seen a few times. The V call is TRBV27, the J call TRBJ1-2; D is unclear. CDR1 and CDR2 (germline): MNHEY, SMNVEV (reference sequence). V was pared by 8 bases and J by 0 bases, with 19 bases between. CDR3 length: 16 residues. As DNA, the CDR3 is TGTGCCAGCGGACGGTTCGATTGGGGAGCTAACTATGGCTACACCTTC. Protein: CASGRFDWGANYGYTF.

This chain connects TRBV7-6 to TRBJ2-3; 14 bases match TRBD2. The length of the CDR3 is 16 residues. The germline gives CDR1 SGHVS, CDR2 FNYEAQ. J lost 3 bases, V lost 4 bases, and 3 bases had no gene match. The CDR3 spells CASSSRTSGRTDTQYF. The CDR3, as DNA: TGTGCCAGCAGCTCTCGGACTAGCGGGAGGACAGATACGCAGTATTTT. Together with reference TRBV7-6 and TRBJ2-3, the CDR3 gives the full variable domain: GAGVSQSPRYKVTKRGQDVALRCDPISGHVSLYWYRQALGQGPEFLTYFNYEAQQDKSGLPNDRFSAERPEGSISTLTIQRTEQRDSAMYRCASSSRTSGRTDTQYFGPGTRLTVL.

This clone was picked up a small number of times. The rearrangement joins TRBV5-1 to TRBJ2-7, with 9 nucleotides matching TRBD1. V shed 2 bases, J shed 1 base, and the junction held 4 bases outside the gene matches. The CDR3 is made up of 15 amino acids. Germline V CDR1 and CDR2: SGHRS, YFSETQ. The CDR3 region has the DNA TGCGCCAGCAGCTTAACCGGACAGGGGTCCTACGAGCAGTACTTC. Translation: CASSLTGQGSYEQYF.

This chain's CDR3 is CASSRRMDTEAFF. The CDR3 coding sequence is TGTGCCAGTAGTAGGCGGATGGACACTGAAGCTTTCTTT. This chain links TRBV19 with TRBJ1-1; unclear D gene. V was shortened by 4 bases and J by 3 bases, with 9 bases between the two germline ends. This CDR3 has 13 residues. Germline CDR1 and CDR2: LNHDA and SQIVND (reference sequence).

The chain is built from TRBV9 and TRBJ2-7; unclear D gene. V dropped 1 base and J dropped 4 bases, with 15 bases sitting between them. Germline CDR1 SGDLS, CDR2 YYNGEE. This CDR3 contains 15 residues. The CDR3 sequence is CASSVQPESSYEQYF. CDR3 coding DNA: TGTGCCAGCAGCGTACAGCCGGAGAGTAGTTACGAGCAGTACTTC.

This chain links TRBV11-2 with TRBJ2-1; 7 bases are shared with TRBD2. This CDR3 is built from 15 residues. Germline V gene sequence: CDR1 SGHAT, CDR2 FQNNGV. The V and J ends lost 5 bases and 1 base, in that order; junction bases with no gene match: 5. The CDR3 here is CASSPLAESYNEQFF. The CDR3 region has the DNA TGTGCCAGCAGCCCTCTAGCGGAATCCTACAATGAGCAGTTCTTC.

This chain connects TRBV2 to TRBJ1-5; TRBD1 is a possible D gene (6 bases). Germline assignment: CDR1 SNHLY and CDR2 FYNNEI. CDR3 length equals 16 residues. Trimming cost V 6 bases and J 0 bases, with 15 bases left between them. The CDR3 region is CASSHTQGFSNQPQHF. CDR3 DNA sequence: TGTGCCAGCAGCCACACCCAGGGGTTTAGCAATCAGCCCCAGCATTTT.

The chain carries TRBV30 and TRBJ2-2; TRBD2 might be the D (5 bases). CDR3 size: 14 residues. V was cut by 0 bases and J by 6 bases, with 11 bases left in between. Germline CDR1 and CDR2: GTSNPN and SVGIG (reference sequence). The CDR3 loop is CAWSVGWESGELFF. In DNA form, the CDR3 reads TGTGCCTGGAGTGTAGGGTGGGAGTCCGGGGAGCTGTTTTTT.

The CDR3 loop is CASSLSGDRQFF. The CDR3 region has the DNA TGTGCCAGCAGCTTATCGGGAGACAGGCAGTTCTTC. The chain couples TRBV11-2 to TRBJ2-1; maybe TRBD2 (6 bases). CDR3 length equals 12 residues. CDR1 and CDR2 (germline): SGHAT, FQNNGV. V shed 2 bases and J shed 12 bases, with 11 bases lying between them. The whole variable domain, remainder taken from reference TRBV11-2 and TRBJ2-1, is EAGVAQSPRYKIIEKRQSVAFWCNPISGHATLYWYQQILGQGPKLLIQFQNNGVVDDSQLPKDRFSAERLKGVDSTLKIQPAKLEDSAVYLCASSLSGDRQFFGPGTRLTVL.

This chain connects TRBV19 to TRBJ2-6, with a possible D match to TRBD1 (5 bases). Trimming left V 6 bases short and J 4 bases short, with 10 bases between. This CDR3 is 14 amino acids long. Germline V lookup: CDR1 LNHDA, CDR2 SQIVND (reference sequence). In DNA, the CDR3 is TGTGCCAGTAGGTTCAGGGCGGGGGCCAACGTCCTGACTTTC. This translates into CASRFRAGANVLTF.

The V call is TRBV23-1, the J call TRBJ1-2, with D perhaps TRBD1 (5 bases). TRBV23-1 is an ORF for which the function is uncertain. The CDR3 spans 14 residues. The V end was cut by 2 bases, the J end by 1 base, with 8 bases between. Here the CDR3 DNA reads TGCGCCAGCAGTCAAATAGGGGTTAACTATGGCTACACCTTC. Translation: CASSQIGVNYGYTF.

The chain carries TRBV5-1 and TRBJ2-1; 10 bases match TRBD2. V shed 1 base and J 8 bases; nucleotides not matched to a gene: 3. The germline gives CDR1 SGHRS, CDR2 YFSETQ. The CDR3 runs to 14 residues. CDR3 sequence: CASSLSGRVDEQFF. For the CDR3, the DNA is TGCGCCAGCAGCTTGAGCGGGAGGGTTGATGAGCAGTTCTTC.

This clone was detected a few times. V is TRBV28 and J is TRBJ1-5, with 8 nucleotides matching TRBD1. This CDR3 is built from 14 residues. From germline, CDR1 is MDHEN and CDR2 SYDVKM. Unmatched junction bases numbered 5, after V lost 4 bases and J lost 6 bases. CDR3 DNA sequence: TGTGCCAGCAGTTACCCGACAGGGGTTCAGCCCCAGCATTTT. Its protein product is CASSYPTGVQPQHF.

The chain joins TRBV2 to TRBJ1-1, with a possible D match to TRBD1 (5 bases). CDR1 SNHLY and CDR2 FYNNEI come from the germline V gene. This CDR3 region has 12 residues. V was clipped by 7 bases and J by 1 base, with 7 bases between them. The CDR3 nucleotides read TGTGCCAGCATTCAGGGGAACACTGAAGCTTTCTTT. It yields the protein CASIQGNTEAFF.

V usage is TRBV2 and J usage is TRBJ1-5, with 8 bases matching TRBD1. CDR1 and CDR2 (germline): SNHLY, FYNNEI. The ends lost 5 bases at V and 2 bases at J; junction bases unmatched: 5. The CDR3 length is 15 residues. This CDR3 reads CASSLDRVGNQPQHF. The CDR3 nucleotides read TGTGCCAGCAGTCTGGACAGGGTGGGCAATCAGCCCCAGCATTTT.

This chain links TRBV7-2 with TRBJ2-3, with TRBD1 matching over 9 bases. This CDR3 is built from 15 residues. CDR1 and CDR2 (germline): SGHTA, FQGNSA. J lost 1 base, V lost 5 bases, and 4 bases had no gene match. CDR3 region: CASSRDRGGTDTQYF. In DNA, the CDR3 is TGTGCCAGCAGCCGAGACAGGGGGGGCACAGATACGCAGTATTTT.

The gene calls are TRBV5-1 and TRBJ1-3, with D tentatively TRBD1 (6 bases). The length of the CDR3 is 16 residues. Trimming took off 4 bases at V and 0 bases at J, with 14 bases between the two ends. Germline V CDR1 and CDR2: SGHRS, YFSETQ. CDR3 sequence reads: CASSPYRESSGNTIYF. CDR3 nucleotide sequence: TGCGCCAGCAGCCCCTACAGGGAGAGCTCTGGAAACACCATATATTTT.

The CDR3 region has the DNA TGTGCCAGCAGCTTAGATGCGGGGAGCTACAATGAGCAGTTCTTC. This sequence encodes CASSLDAGSYNEQFF. The chain joins TRBV11-3 to TRBJ2-1, with D tentatively TRBD2 (6 bases). Trimming shortened V by 0 bases and J by 3 bases, and 9 bases separated the two germline ends. This CDR3 is 15 amino acids long. The germline CDR1 and CDR2 sequences are SGHNT and YENEEA.

The chain employs TRBV9 and TRBJ2-1; TRBD2 matches 11 bases. CDR1 and CDR2 from the germline V gene are SGDLS and YYNGEE. V was clipped by 6 bases and J by 3 bases; unmatched bases: 5. CDR3 length equals 15 residues. As DNA, the CDR3 is TGTGCCAGCACCCCGACTAGCGGGATCTACAATGAGCAGTTCTTC. Translated, it gives CASTPTSGIYNEQFF.

The chain employs TRBV10-3 and TRBJ1-1; D not resolved. Germline CDR1 reads ENHRY; CDR2 reads SYGVKD. Trimming shortened V by 2 bases and J by 5 bases, and 12 bases separated the two germline ends. The length of the CDR3 is 14 residues. As DNA, the CDR3 is TGTGCCATCAGTGAGCACGGGGTTGGGACTGAAGCTTTCTTT. This codes for CAISEHGVGTEAFF.

This clone came up a few times. The chain couples TRBV18 to TRBJ2-5, with 12 bases aligning to TRBD2. Germline V CDR1 and CDR2: KGHSH, LQKENI. The trim removed 3 bases at V and 1 base at J, leaving 6 bases unmatched. This CDR3 region has 17 residues. CDR3 in amino acids: CASSPTLAGGAQETQYF. The CDR3 nucleotides read TGTGCCAGCTCACCTACCCTAGCGGGAGGGGCCCAAGAGACCCAGTACTTC.

The V gene is TRBV7-2, the J gene TRBJ2-7, with D possibly matching TRBD1 (6 bases). Germline values: CDR1 SGHTA, CDR2 FQGNSA. V was shortened by 1 base and J by 6 bases, with 13 bases between the two germline ends. The CDR3 runs to 14 residues. The CDR3 loop reads CASSLGQGHPEQYF. The CDR3 DNA is TGTGCCAGCAGCTTAGGGCAGGGACACCCCGAGCAGTACTTC.